Listed below are T cell receptor beta chains from one sample, sequenced in a study of identical twins. MiXCR, run by TCRdb on the 5' RACE reads, gives a single entry per CDR3 protein. The repertoire holds some 320,000 distinct CDR3 sequences, with roughly an eighth as singletons. This same sample was also taken into another study, of yellow fever vaccine responses in identical twins.

Sequenced sample: CD8+ T cells sorted from blood. The receptors come from a woman in her late teens or twenties in good health. CDR3s include the opening cysteine and the closing phenylalanine or tryptophan. The order of the fields is D gene, V gene, J gene, clone size, CDR3 protein, CDR3 DNA. The D gene is left open where the match is weak. Clone size is not always given. Where it is, it says once, few, many or a class for expanded clones.

NA,TRBV14,TRBJ2-2,NA,CASRGLTGELFF,TGTGCCAGCAGAGGGCTCACCGGGGAGCTGTTTTTT
TRBD1,TRBV7-9,TRBJ1-2,few,CASSEGQGRGYTF,TGTGCCAGCAGCGAGGGACAGGGGCGAGGCTACACCTTC
NA,TRBV7-9,TRBJ1-1,NA,CASSLWGAGGDTEAFF,TGTGCCAGCAGCCTATGGGGGGCGGGAGGGGACACTGAAGCTTTCTTT
TRBD2,TRBV9,TRBJ2-1,NA,CASSVAGENEQFF,TGTGCCAGCAGCGTGGCGGGGGAGAATGAGCAGTTCTTC
NA,TRBV24-1,TRBJ2-3,NA,CATSDPLGTTDTQYF,TGTGCCACCAGTGATCCACTGGGAACCACAGATACGCAGTATTTT
TRBD1,TRBV4-1,TRBJ1-1,NA,CASSQDGRAGGPNTEAFF,TGCGCCAGCAGCCAAGACGGGAGGGCAGGGGGACCGAACACTGAAGCTTTCTTT
NA,TRBV4-2,TRBJ1-1,NA,CASSQNTPNTEAFF,TGTGCCAGCAGCCAAAACACCCCGAACACTGAAGCTTTCTTT
NA,TRBV29-1,TRBJ2-2,many,CSVQVSNTGELFF,TGCAGCGTACAAGTCTCGAACACCGGGGAGCTGTTTTTT
NA,TRBV7-9,TRBJ1-2,many,CASSSNLGYTF,TGTGCCAGCAGCTCAAACCTCGGCTACACCTTC
TRBD2,TRBV27,TRBJ2-2,NA,CASSRPYGRDTGELFF,TGTGCCAGCAGTCGACCCTATGGGAGGGACACCGGGGAGCTGTTTTTT
TRBD1,TRBV12-3/TRBV12-4,TRBJ2-2,many,CASTRQGSGELFF,TGTGCCAGCACGAGACAGGGGTCCGGGGAGCTGTTTTTT
TRBD2,TRBV6-5,TRBJ2-2,NA,CASSYLPSGRADTGELFF,TGTGCCAGCAGTTACCTCCCCAGCGGGAGGGCCGACACCGGGGAGCTGTTTTTT
NA,TRBV9,TRBJ2-5,many,CASSAPWGGLLETQYF,TGTGCCAGCAGCGCCCCATGGGGGGGGCTCCTAGAGACCCAGTACTTC
NA,TRBV28,TRBJ2-3,NA,CASSSYTSTDTQYF,TGTGCCAGCAGTTCCTACACAAGCACAGATACGCAGTATTTT
NA,TRBV6-5,TRBJ1-1,NA,CASSYGGGNTEAFF,TGTGCCAGCAGTTACGGAGGGGGGAACACTGAAGCTTTCTTT
NA,TRBV7-9,TRBJ1-1,many,CASSIKGESSLNTEAFF,TGTGCCAGCAGCATTAAGGGGGAGTCTAGCTTGAACACTGAAGCTTTCTTT
TRBD2,TRBV12-3/TRBV12-4,TRBJ2-7,few,CASSSSGVTFYEQYF,TGTGCCAGCAGTTCCAGCGGGGTAACATTCTACGAGCAGTACTTC
TRBD2,TRBV7-9,TRBJ2-3,few,CALRGGGSTDTQYF,TGTGCATTACGGGGGGGCGGAAGCACAGATACGCAGTATTTT
NA,TRBV28,TRBJ2-3,NA,CASSPLVLSPTDTQYF,TGTGCCAGCAGTCCTTTAGTCCTCTCCCCCACAGATACGCAGTATTTT
TRBD2,TRBV19,TRBJ2-1,few,CATGLANNEQFF,TGTGCCACCGGACTAGCGAATAATGAGCAGTTCTTC
NA,TRBV5-5,TRBJ2-2,many,CASSLFGELFF,TGTGCCAGCAGCTTGTTCGGGGAGCTGTTTTTT
NA,TRBV5-1,TRBJ2-1,NA,CASSPSAGDYNEQFF,TGCGCCAGCAGCCCCTCGGCAGGGGACTACAATGAGCAGTTCTTC
TRBD1,TRBV4-1,TRBJ1-1,many,CASSQDGQGGVNTEAFF,TGCGCCAGCAGCCAAGATGGACAGGGAGGCGTGAACACTGAAGCTTTCTTT
NA,TRBV20-1,TRBJ2-3,few,CSARDSYTTDTQYF,TGCAGTGCTAGAGATTCTTACACCACAGATACGCAGTATTTT
TRBD2,TRBV20-1,TRBJ2-1,NA,CSAYELAGGGGEQFF,TGCAGTGCTTACGAACTAGCGGGAGGCGGGGGAGAGCAGTTCTTC
NA,TRBV12-5,TRBJ2-1,NA,CASGYSEEQFF,TGTGCTAGTGGTTATAGCGAGGAGCAGTTCTTC
TRBD2,TRBV15,TRBJ2-1,few,CATSRDGLASVNEQFF,TGTGCCACCAGCAGAGATGGACTAGCGTCGGTCAATGAGCAGTTCTTC
NA,TRBV2,TRBJ1-1,many,CASRIGDTEAFF,TGTGCCAGCAGGATCGGGGACACTGAAGCTTTCTTT
NA,TRBV5-6,TRBJ2-3,few,CASSLEDSASTDTQYF,TGTGCCAGCAGCTTGGAGGACAGTGCTAGCACAGATACGCAGTATTTT
NA,TRBV12-3/TRBV12-4,TRBJ1-4,many,CASSPGQFNEKLFF,TGTGCCAGCAGTCCCGGACAGTTTAATGAAAAACTGTTTTTT
NA,TRBV6-1,TRBJ1-1,few,CASSQTAAGTEAFF,TGTGCCAGCAGTCAGACAGCGGCGGGCACTGAAGCTTTCTTT
NA,TRBV15,TRBJ2-2,NA,CATRKDYMAGELFF,TGTGCCACCAGGAAGGACTATATGGCCGGGGAGCTGTTTTTT
TRBD2,TRBV19,TRBJ2-1,NA,CASSIGTSGASYNEQFF,TGTGCCAGTAGTATAGGGACTAGCGGGGCCTCCTACAATGAGCAGTTCTTC
NA,TRBV24-1,TRBJ1-5,few,CATSDPTAASNQPQHF,TGTGCCACCAGTGACCCGACAGCAGCTAGCAATCAGCCCCAGCATTTT
NA,TRBV12-3/TRBV12-4,TRBJ1-5,few,CASTPTGYSNQPQHF,TGTGCCAGCACCCCGACAGGATATAGCAATCAGCCCCAGCATTTT
NA,TRBV20-1,TRBJ2-5,few,CSARPGIKPGLANIETQYF,TGCAGTGCTAGACCAGGGATTAAGCCGGGGCTCGCGAACATAGAGACCCAGTACTTC
NA,TRBV7-9,TRBJ1-1,NA,CASSLVANEAFF,TGTGCCAGCAGCTTAGTGGCAAATGAAGCTTTCTTT
NA,TRBV3-1,TRBJ2-1,NA,CASSQGLESGNEQFF,TGTGCCAGCAGCCAAGGACTAGAGTCGGGCAATGAGCAGTTCTTC
TRBD2,TRBV7-9,TRBJ2-1,few,CASSGASGRNEQFF,TGTGCCAGCAGTGGAGCTAGCGGGAGGAATGAGCAGTTCTTC
NA,TRBV7-8,TRBJ2-1,many,CASSANRGNNEQFF,TGTGCCAGCAGCGCAAACCGGGGGAACAATGAGCAGTTCTTC
TRBD2,TRBV4-1,TRBJ2-3,few,CASSQGPLRIAGHLDTQYF,TGCGCCAGCAGCCAAGGGCCACTAAGAATAGCGGGACATTTGGATACGCAGTATTTT
TRBD2,TRBV20-1,TRBJ2-1,few,CSARGISGGAYNEQFF,TGCAGTGCTAGAGGGATTAGCGGGGGGGCATACAATGAGCAGTTCTTC
TRBD2,TRBV3-1,TRBJ2-1,NA,CASSQDQLATYNEQFF,TGTGCCAGCAGCCAAGACCAACTAGCGACCTACAATGAGCAGTTCTTC
NA,TRBV2,TRBJ2-1,few,CASLDRAQGDYEQFF,TGTGCCAGCTTAGACCGCGCTCAGGGGGACTATGAGCAGTTCTTC
NA,TRBV9,TRBJ2-1,few,CASSRSGGGNEQFF,TGTGCCAGCAGCCGTAGTGGTGGGGGGAATGAGCAGTTCTTC
NA,TRBV4-2,TRBJ2-2,NA,CASSQEGGGSLVSGELFF,TGTGCCAGCAGCCAAGAAGGGGGGGGCTCCCTGGTCTCCGGGGAGCTGTTTTTT
NA,TRBV4-1,TRBJ1-2,NA,CASRYRARGLYGYTF,TGCGCCAGCAGATACAGGGCTCGGGGTCTCTATGGCTACACCTTC
NA,TRBV9,TRBJ2-7,NA,CASSGGHGSSYEQYF,TGTGCCAGCAGCGGAGGCCACGGGAGCTCCTACGAGCAGTACTTC
TRBD2,TRBV2,TRBJ2-3,NA,CATFSGGLADTQYF,TGTGCCACTTTTAGCGGGGGGTTGGCAGATACGCAGTATTTT
TRBD2,TRBV20-1,TRBJ2-7,few,CSARAWRELDEQYF,TGCAGTGCTAGAGCGTGGCGGGAGTTAGACGAGCAGTACTTC
NA,TRBV7-9,TRBJ2-1,NA,CASMRAWGNEQFF,TGTGCCAGCATGAGAGCTTGGGGCAATGAGCAGTTCTTC
TRBD1,TRBV12-3/TRBV12-4,TRBJ1-1,many,CASSSTGDTEAFF,TGTGCCAGCAGTTCTACAGGGGACACTGAAGCTTTCTTT
TRBD1,TRBV20-1,TRBJ2-7,few,CSARAPGQGGYEQYF,TGCAGTGCTAGAGCCCCCGGACAGGGGGGGTACGAGCAGTACTTC
NA,TRBV5-6,TRBJ2-7,few,CASSLAVSEQYF,TGTGCCAGCAGCTTGGCCGTTAGCGAGCAGTACTTC
NA,TRBV5-1,TRBJ2-1,few,CASSWGDNEQFF,TGCGCCAGCAGCTGGGGGGACAATGAGCAGTTCTTC
NA,TRBV6-5,TRBJ2-1,many,CASSYGRGANEQFF,TGTGCCAGCAGTTACGGACGGGGGGCCAATGAGCAGTTCTTC
TRBD1,TRBV9,TRBJ1-1,NA,CASSARTGNMNTEAFF,TGTGCCAGCAGCGCACGGACAGGGAACATGAACACTGAAGCTTTCTTT
NA,TRBV12-3/TRBV12-4,TRBJ1-5,many,CASSFREDQPQHF,TGTGCCAGCAGTTTTAGGGAAGACCAGCCCCAGCATTTT